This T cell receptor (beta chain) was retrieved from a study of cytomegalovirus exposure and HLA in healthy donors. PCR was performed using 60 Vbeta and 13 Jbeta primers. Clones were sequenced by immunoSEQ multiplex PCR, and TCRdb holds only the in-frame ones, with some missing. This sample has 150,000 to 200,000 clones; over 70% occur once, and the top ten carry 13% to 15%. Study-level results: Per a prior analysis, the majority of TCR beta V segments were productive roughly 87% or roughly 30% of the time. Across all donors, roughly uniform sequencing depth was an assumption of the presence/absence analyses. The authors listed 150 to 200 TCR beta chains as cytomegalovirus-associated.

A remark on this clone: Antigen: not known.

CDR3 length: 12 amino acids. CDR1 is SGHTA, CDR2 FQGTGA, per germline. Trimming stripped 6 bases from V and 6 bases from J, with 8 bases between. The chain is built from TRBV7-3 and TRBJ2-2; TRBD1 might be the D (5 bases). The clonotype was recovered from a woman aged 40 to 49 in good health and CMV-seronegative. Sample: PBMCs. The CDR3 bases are TGTGCCAGCAGTCGACAGTCCGGGGAGCTGTTTTTT. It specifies CASSRQSGELFF. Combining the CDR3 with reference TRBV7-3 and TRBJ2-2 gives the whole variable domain GAGVSQTPSNKVTEKGKYVELRCDPISGHTALYWYRQSLGQGPEFLIYFQGTGAADDSGLPNDRFFAVRPEGSVSTLKIQRTERGDSAVYLCASSRQSGELFFGEGSRLTVL.